This TCR beta chain was observed in a study of radiotherapy plus CTLA-4 blockade in lung cancer. Germline V gene sequence: CDR1 PRHDT, CDR2 FYEKMQ (reference sequence). V lost 1 base and J 0 bases, leaving 10 bases between the germline ends. CDR3 length equals 16 residues. Method: immunoSEQ multiplex PCR; TCRdb's copy keeps in-frame clones and lacks some. This sample yields approximately 100,000 clones, of which 82% are seen a single time; around 3.6% belongs to the top ten. This chain connects TRBV13 to TRBJ1-3, with D possibly TRBD1 on 5 matching bases. The sequencing used peripheral blood, collected from a patient treated with radiotherapy plus ipilimumab. The receptor was isolated from a human donor with non-small cell lung cancer who had a partial response to radiotherapy plus ipilimumab. CDR3 DNA sequence: TGTGCCAGCAGCTTAGTCCCCGACAGCTCTGGAAACACCATATATTTT. It codes for CASSLVPDSSGNTIYF. Drawing the rest from reference TRBV13 and TRBJ1-3, the complete variable domain is AAGVIQSPRHLIKEKRETATLKCYPIPRHDTVYWYQQGPGQDPQFLISFYEKMQSDKGSIPDRFSAQQFSDYHSELNMSSLELGDSALYFCASSLVPDSSGNTIYFGEGSWLTVV.